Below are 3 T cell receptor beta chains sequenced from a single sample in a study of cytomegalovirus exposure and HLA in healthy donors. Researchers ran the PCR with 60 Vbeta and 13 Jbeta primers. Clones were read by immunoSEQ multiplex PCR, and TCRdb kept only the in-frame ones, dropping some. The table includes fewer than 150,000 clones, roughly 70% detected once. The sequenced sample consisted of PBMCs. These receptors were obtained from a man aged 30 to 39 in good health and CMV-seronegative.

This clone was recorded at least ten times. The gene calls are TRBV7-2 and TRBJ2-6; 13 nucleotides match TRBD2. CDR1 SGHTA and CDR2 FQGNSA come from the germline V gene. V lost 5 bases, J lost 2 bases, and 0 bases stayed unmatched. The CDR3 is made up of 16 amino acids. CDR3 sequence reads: CASSTSGGAGANVLTF. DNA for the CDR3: TGTGCCAGCAGCACTAGCGGGGGGGCTGGGGCCAACGTCCTGACTTTC. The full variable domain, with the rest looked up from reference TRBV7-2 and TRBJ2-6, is GAGVSQSPSNKVTEKGKDVELRCDPISGHTALYWYRQSLGQGLEFLIYFQGNSAPDKSGLPSDRFSAERTGGSVSTLTIQRTQQEDSAVYLCASSTSGGAGANVLTFGAGSRLTVL.

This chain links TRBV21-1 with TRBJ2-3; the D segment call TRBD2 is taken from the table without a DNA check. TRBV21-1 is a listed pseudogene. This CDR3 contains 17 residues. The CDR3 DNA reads TGTGCCAGCAGCCTAGGAAGCCGGGACTGGGGCACAGATACGCAGTATTTT. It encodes CASSLGSRDWGTDTQYF.

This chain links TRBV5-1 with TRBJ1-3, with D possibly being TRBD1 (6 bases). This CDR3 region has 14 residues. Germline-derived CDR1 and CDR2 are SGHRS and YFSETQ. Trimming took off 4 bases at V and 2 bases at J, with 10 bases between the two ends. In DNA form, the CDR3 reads TGCGCCAGCAGCGCCGGACAGCCTGGAAACACCATATATTTT. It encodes CASSAGQPGNTIYF.